This TCR beta chain emerged from a study of cytomegalovirus exposure and HLA in healthy donors. For this clone: No antigen is known for it.

Amplification used 60 Vbeta primers and 13 Jbeta primers. Some clones are missing from TCRdb's copy, which holds only in-frame ones; the method was immunoSEQ multiplex PCR. The sample lists over 150,000 clones; about four fifths were seen once. Notes on the study in general: Later work found that TCR association rates differed between HLA loci; DRB1 had the most and HLA-C the fewest. In vitro experiments confirmed that a few CMV-associated chains were specific for CMV antigens. Later genetic work tied a missense DCLRE1C variant to beta-chain V and J trimming.

V dropped 3 bases and J dropped 6 bases, with 18 bases sitting between them. The length of the CDR3 is 15 residues. The germline gives CDR1 SGHRS, CDR2 YFSETQ. The J gene is TRBJ1-1, the V gene TRBV5-1, with D possibly TRBD1 on 5 matching bases. The TCR sequence derives from a man aged 25 to 45 in good health and CMV-seropositive. What was sequenced was PBMCs. The DNA of the CDR3 is TGCGCCAGCAGCTGGGCTGGGGCCTCCGGAGCTGAAGCTTTCTTT. Its translation: CASSWAGASGAEAFF.